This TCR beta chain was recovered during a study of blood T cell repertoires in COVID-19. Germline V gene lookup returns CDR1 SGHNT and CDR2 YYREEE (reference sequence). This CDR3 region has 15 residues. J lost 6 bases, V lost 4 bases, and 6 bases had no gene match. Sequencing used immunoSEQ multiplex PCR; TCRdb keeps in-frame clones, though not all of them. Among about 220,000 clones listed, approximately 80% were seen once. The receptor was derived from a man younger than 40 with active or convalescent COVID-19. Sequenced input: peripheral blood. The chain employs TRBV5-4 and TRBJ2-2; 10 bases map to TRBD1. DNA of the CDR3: TGTGCCAGCAGCCCCTGGACAGGGGGTGCCGGGGAGCTGTTTTTT. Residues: CASSPWTGGAGELFF.